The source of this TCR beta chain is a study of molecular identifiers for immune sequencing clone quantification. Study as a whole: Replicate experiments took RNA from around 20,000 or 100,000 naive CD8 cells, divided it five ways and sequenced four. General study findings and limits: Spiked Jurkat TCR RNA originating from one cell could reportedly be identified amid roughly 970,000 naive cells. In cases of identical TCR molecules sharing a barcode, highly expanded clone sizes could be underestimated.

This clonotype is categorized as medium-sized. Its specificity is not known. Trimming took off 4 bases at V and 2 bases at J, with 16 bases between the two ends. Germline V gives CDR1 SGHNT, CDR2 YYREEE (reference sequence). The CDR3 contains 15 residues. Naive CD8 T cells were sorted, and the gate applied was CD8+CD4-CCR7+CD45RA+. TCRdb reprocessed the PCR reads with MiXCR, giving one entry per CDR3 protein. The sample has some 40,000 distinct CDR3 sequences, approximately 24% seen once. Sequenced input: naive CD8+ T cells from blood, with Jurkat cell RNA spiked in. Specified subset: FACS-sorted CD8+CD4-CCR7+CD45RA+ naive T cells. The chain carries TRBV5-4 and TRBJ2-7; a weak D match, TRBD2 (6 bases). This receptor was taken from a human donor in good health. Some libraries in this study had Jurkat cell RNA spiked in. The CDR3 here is CASSGTTGGTYEQYF. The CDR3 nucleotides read TGTGCCAGCAGCGGAACCACCGGAGGGACCTACGAGCAGTACTTC.